The source of this T cell receptor (beta chain) is a study of T cell repertoires in cytomegalovirus infection. Findings and caveats of the study: Across the ex vivo response, the dominant clonotypes were HLA-C-restricted CMV-specific TCR beta clonotypes.

In the case of this clonotype: Antigen specificity is unknown.

From germline, CDR1 is MRHNA and CDR2 SNTAGT. The CDR3 length is 14 residues. Between the trimmed V and J ends, which lost 0 bases and 7 bases, there was a span of 12 bases. TCRdb processed the reads anew with MiXCR; each CDR3 protein has one entry. The sample includes fewer than 200,000 distinct CDR3 sequences, more than 9% of them seen just once. The chain links TRBV6-4 to TRBJ1-2, with D maybe TRBD1 (6 bases). Sequences were obtained from PBMCs. This receptor was taken from a human donor in good health (CMV status not recorded). Some clones in this sample may be carry-over from other donors' samples. CDR3 bases: TGTGCCAGCAGTGACTCGGGGGGCGCCGGTGGCTACACCTTC. Amino acids: CASSDSGGAGGYTF.